The present T cell receptor beta chain was sequenced within a study of T cells after posttransplantation cyclophosphamide. A marrow graft followed busulfan-fludarabine conditioning, with cyclophosphamide on days +3 and +4. This clone was seen once. Its antigen is still unknown. Germline CDR1 WSHSY, CDR2 SAAADI. This CDR3 has 14 residues. V was cut by 7 bases and J by 5 bases, with 15 bases left in between. The study, taken as a whole, reports: Recipient CMV seropositivity and CMV reactivation strongly tracked TRB clonality. Later post-transplant blood repertoires were often dominated by donor CD8+ memory clones. TRB overlap between skin or GI tissue T cells and blood was limited.

Method: immunoSEQ multiplex PCR; TCRdb's copy keeps in-frame clones and lacks some. This sample carries about 11,000 clones, 85% of them seen once, and the ten largest clones take roughly 15%. This TCR was recovered from a female patient aged 50-65 years who received an allogeneic stem cell transplant from a related donor, was CMV-positive, and had no GVHD. Some T cells may be the graft donor's. V gene TRBV10-2 combines with J gene TRBJ1-5, with D possibly matching TRBD1 (5 bases). The source was PBMCs, collected 1755 days after allogeneic stem cell transplant with posttransplant cyclophosphamide. The CDR3 is CASTGQGLHQPQHF. In DNA, the CDR3 is TGCGCCAGCACCGGGCAGGGCTTGCATCAGCCCCAGCATTTT.